The subject of this entry is one T cell receptor beta chain. Antigen specificity is unknown. The CDR3 runs 13 residues. CDR1 and CDR2 from the germline V gene are SGHDT and YYEEEE. Trimming removed 2 bases at V and 4 bases at J, with 9 bases between. Treatment indicated: oral pan-JAK inhibitor, 5-10 mg twice daily. Extracted RNA was reverse transcribed into cDNA, the sequencing template. Clones were sequenced by immunoSEQ multiplex PCR, and TCRdb holds only the in-frame ones, with some missing. This sample carries 150,000 to 200,000 clones, around three fifths of them seen once, and the ten largest clones take approximately 0.97%. The data were taken from a study of CD8+ T cells in alopecia areata. Study-level findings and limits: Higher clonality was seen in lesional scalp than in normal scalp, especially in alopecia totalis/universalis. Clonality in the scalp and expanded CD8+ clones ranked among the top 100 were significantly decreased by tofacitinib.

The chain has TRBV5-6 and TRBJ1-2; D is possibly TRBD1 (5 bases). The sequence was collected from a human donor with alopecia areata. Material: CD4+ T cells sorted from blood, obtained at week 24, from a patient treated with tofacitinib. CDR3: CASSLQALYGYTF. CDR3 coding DNA: TGTGCCAGCAGCTTACAGGCTCTCTATGGCTACACCTTC.